This T cell receptor beta chain is drawn from a study of early stage breast cancer tumors. Study observations and caveats: Functional markers like CD4, CD8 and FOXP3 were missed in bulk sequencing.

Germline trimming cut 10 bases from V and 3 bases from J; bases unmatched to any gene: 8. From germline, CDR1 is MNHNS and CDR2 SASEGT. The CDR3 covers 13 residues. Method: immunoSEQ multiplex PCR; TCRdb's copy keeps in-frame clones and lacks some. The table has 25,000 to 35,000 clones, 75% to 90% seen once. This clone was observed a handful of times. The antigen remains undetermined. The source material was blood. The chain couples TRBV6-1 to TRBJ2-7; 8 positions agree with TRBD2. This clonotype was obtained from a person between 55 and 69 years old with breast cancer. CDR3 coding DNA: TGTGCCATCGGCGGGGGGTTCGGCTACGAGCAGTACTTC. Encoded protein: CAIGGGFGYEQYF.